This TCR beta chain was recorded in a study of blood T cell repertoires in COVID-19. Germline V lookup: CDR1 SGHRS, CDR2 YFSETQ. The V and J ends lost 4 bases and 7 bases, in that order; junction bases with no gene match: 14. This CDR3 contains 17 residues. This clone was detected once. Original data processing: Estimation of nucleated cell counts relied on the amplification of reference gene primers. The table came from immunoSEQ multiplex PCR; TCRdb's copy has only in-frame clones and leaves some out. V, J and clone size are those of that table, while D and trimming were read from the DNA. The sample has hundreds of thousands of clones, more than 80% seen once.

Source material: PBMCs or T cells enriched from blood (not recorded which). The receptor comes from a man in his thirties or forties who had recovered from COVID-19. This chain links TRBV5-1 with TRBJ2-2, with 9 bases that match TRBD1. CDR3 loop: CASSVSRDRAVGGELFF. The CDR3 DNA sequence: TGCGCCAGCAGCGTATCCCGGGACAGGGCTGTGGGCGGGGAGCTGTTTTTT.